These T cell receptor beta chains were read from a single sample in a study of T cell changes during pregnancy in multiple sclerosis. TCRdb's table, derived via immunoSEQ multiplex PCR, lists solely in-frame clones and lacks some. The table records over 55,000 clones, roughly nine tenths of them present only once. The starting material was peripheral blood, obtained in the first trimester of pregnancy. Receptors were obtained from a female donor with multiple sclerosis, enrolled in a pregnancy study. Both conserved end residues are part of each CDR3. The D gene is left open where the match is weak. Rows give clone size only sometimes, using once, few, many, or a class for an expanded clone.

D gene,clone size,J gene,V gene,CDR3 protein,CDR3 DNA
NA,NA,TRBJ2-5,TRBV7-9,CASSLPYTGETQYF,TGTGCCAGCAGCTTACCATACACAGGAGAGACCCAGTACTTC
NA,once,TRBJ1-4,TRBV9,CASSGPGVTNEKLFF,TGTGCCAGCAGCGGACCAGGGGTTACTAATGAAAAACTGTTTTTT
TRBD2,once,TRBJ2-5,TRBV7-2,CASSREVGRQETQYF,TGTGCCAGCAGCCGGGAGGTGGGGAGACAAGAGACCCAGTACTTC
TRBD1,NA,TRBJ1-2,TRBV29-1,CRVGTDTNYGYTF,TGCAGGGTCGGGACAGACACTAACTATGGCTACACCTTC
NA,NA,TRBJ1-1,TRBV19,CASSIGSGGGLNTEAFF,TGTGCCAGTAGTATAGGGTCTGGCGGCGGCTTGAACACTGAAGCTTTCTTT
NA,NA,TRBJ1-1,TRBV6-4,CASSPDRIGTEAFF,TGTGCCAGCAGTCCCGACAGGATTGGAACTGAAGCTTTCTTT
TRBD1,NA,TRBJ2-2,TRBV27,CASSLLSTDREGNTGELFF,TGTGCCAGCAGTTTGTTGAGCACCGACAGGGAAGGGAACACCGGGGAGCTGTTTTTT
NA,NA,TRBJ2-7,TRBV30,CAWSDPGQPYEQYF,TGTGCCTGGAGTGACCCGGGACAACCCTACGAGCAGTACTTC
TRBD2,NA,TRBJ2-3,TRBV11-3,CASSSIAGGPTDTQYF,TGTGCCAGCAGCTCGATAGCGGGAGGGCCGACAGATACGCAGTATTTT
NA,NA,TRBJ1-4,TRBV4-3,CASSQEERGREKLFF,TGCGCCAGCAGCCAAGAAGAGCGGGGGCGGGAAAAACTGTTTTTT
NA,few,TRBJ1-6,TRBV30,CAWRFRSSENSPLHF,TGTGCCTGGAGGTTCCGGTCCTCCGAGAATTCACCCCTCCACTTT
TRBD1,NA,TRBJ2-5,TRBV9,CASSVAGGPQETQYF,TGTGCCAGCAGCGTAGCAGGGGGCCCACAAGAGACCCAGTACTTC
NA,once,TRBJ2-5,TRBV20-1,CSAPVQETQYF,TGCAGTGCTCCTGTTCAAGAGACCCAGTACTTC
NA,NA,TRBJ1-1,TRBV7-6,CASSLLSGELNTEAFF,TGTGCCAGCAGCTTATTATCGGGGGAGCTGAACACTGAAGCTTTCTTT
NA,NA,TRBJ1-2,TRBV14,CASSQDIVTHYGYTF,TGTGCCAGCAGCCAAGATATAGTGACACACTATGGCTACACCTTC
TRBD1,NA,TRBJ1-5,TRBV12-5,CASGLGQGSGNQPQHF,TGTGCTAGTGGTTTGGGACAGGGGTCGGGGAATCAGCCCCAGCATTTT
NA,NA,TRBJ2-5,TRBV7-6,CASSSRGETQYF,TGTGCCAGCAGCTCACGAGGCGAGACCCAGTACTTC
TRBD1,NA,TRBJ1-1,TRBV7-6,CASTQGQGTNTEAFF,TGTGCCAGCACTCAAGGACAGGGCACGAACACTGAAGCTTTCTTT
TRBD1,NA,TRBJ1-1,TRBV29-1,CSVEVGTGEAFF,TGCAGCGTTGAAGTGGGGACAGGTGAAGCTTTCTTT
TRBD1,NA,TRBJ2-7,TRBV30,CAWGQGGGYEQYF,TGTGCCTGGGGACAGGGGGGTGGGTACGAGCAGTACTTC
NA,NA,TRBJ1-2,TRBV2,CASSPTDDNNYGYTF,TGTGCCAGCAGCCCGACAGATGATAATAACTATGGCTACACCTTC
TRBD1,NA,TRBJ1-1,TRBV5-1,CASSSGTEYTEAFF,TGCGCCAGCAGTTCCGGGACAGAGTACACTGAAGCTTTCTTT
TRBD2,NA,TRBJ2-7,TRBV4-2,CASSRKGAPGTSGSSYEQYF,TGTGCCAGCAGCCGGAAAGGGGCACCCGGGACTAGCGGGAGCTCCTACGAGCAGTACTTC
NA,NA,TRBJ1-4,TRBV19,CASSIDRGSATNEKLFF,TGTGCCAGTAGTATAGATCGAGGCAGTGCAACTAATGAAAAACTGTTTTTT
TRBD2,NA,TRBJ2-4,TRBV6-1,CASSIPSGAKNIQYF,TGTGCCAGCAGTATACCTAGCGGGGCCAAAAACATTCAGTACTTC
TRBD1,NA,TRBJ2-1,TRBV5-4,CASSRGRDRAHNEQFF,TGTGCCAGCAGTCGGGGCCGGGACAGGGCCCACAATGAGCAGTTCTTC
NA,NA,TRBJ2-3,TRBV6-1,CASSELQGSGTDTQYF,TGTGCCAGCAGTGAACTACAGGGAAGTGGTACAGATACGCAGTATTTT
NA,NA,TRBJ2-3,TRBV6-1,CASSLEDTQYF,TGTGCCAGCAGTTTAGAAGATACGCAGTATTTT
NA,NA,TRBJ1-3,TRBV18,CASSPPSIVSGNTIYF,TGTGCCAGCTCACCACCCTCAATAGTCTCTGGAAACACCATATATTTT
NA,NA,TRBJ1-2,TRBV20-1,CSAQGVHGYTF,TGCAGTGCACAGGGTGTCCATGGCTACACCTTC
NA,NA,TRBJ2-1,TRBV7-9,CASSFMNEQFF,TGTGCCAGCAGCTTTATGAATGAGCAGTTCTTC
NA,NA,TRBJ2-7,TRBV18,CASSPASGGAGRIHYEQYF,TGTGCCAGCTCACCCGCTTCAGGGGGTGCGGGGCGGATCCATTACGAGCAGTACTTC
NA,NA,TRBJ2-7,TRBV7-9,CASSLGPFDEQYF,TGTGCCAGCAGCTTAGGGCCCTTCGACGAGCAGTACTTC
NA,once,TRBJ2-3,TRBV4-2,CASSLNRAGAQRGTDTQYF,TGTGCCAGCAGCCTCAACCGAGCGGGTGCCCAACGCGGCACAGATACGCAGTATTTT
NA,NA,TRBJ1-2,TRBV2,CASRGGYYGYTF,TGTGCCAGCAGGGGGGGGTACTATGGCTACACCTTC
NA,NA,TRBJ2-2,TRBV5-1,CASSPWTDFPGELFF,TGCGCCAGCAGCCCTTGGACAGATTTCCCCGGGGAGCTGTTTTTT
TRBD1,NA,TRBJ2-1,TRBV7-2,CASSLVSGGRDEQFF,TGTGCCAGCAGCTTAGTGTCAGGGGGCAGGGATGAGCAGTTCTTC
TRBD1,NA,TRBJ1-4,TRBV30,CAWSVSRGPHNEKLFF,TGTGCCTGGAGTGTGAGCAGGGGGCCCCATAATGAAAAACTGTTTTTT
TRBD1,NA,TRBJ2-7,TRBV7-2,CASSLVGQGSYEQYF,TGTGCCAGCAGCTTAGTGGGACAGGGGTCTTACGAGCAGTACTTC
NA,NA,TRBJ1-3,TRBV7-6,CASSLATRDRNTIYF,TGTGCCAGCAGCTTAGCGACCCGGGACAGAAACACCATATATTTT
TRBD1,few,TRBJ1-1,TRBV9,CASSLWDRANTEAFF,TGTGCCAGCAGCCTGTGGGACAGGGCTAACACTGAAGCTTTCTTT
NA,NA,TRBJ2-6,TRBV12-5,CASGSQVSGANVLTF,TGTGCTAGTGGTAGTCAGGTTTCTGGGGCCAACGTCCTGACTTTC
TRBD1,NA,TRBJ1-4,TRBV7-2,CASSLGQGQGPKLFF,TGTGCCAGCAGCTTAGGGCAAGGACAGGGGCCAAAACTGTTTTTT
TRBD1,NA,TRBJ1-2,TRBV5-1,CASSPGQGLSNYGYTF,TGCGCCAGCAGCCCCGGACAGGGGCTATCTAACTATGGCTACACCTTC
TRBD2,NA,TRBJ2-7,TRBV30,CAWSRLAAYEQYF,TGTGCCTGGAGTCGGCTAGCGGCCTACGAGCAGTACTTC
TRBD1,NA,TRBJ1-5,TRBV7-2,CASSAGQGRQPQHF,TGTGCCAGCAGCGCGGGACAGGGCAGGCAGCCCCAGCATTTT
TRBD1,NA,TRBJ2-6,TRBV10-3,CAISPLTGVHSGANVLTF,TGTGCCATCAGCCCGCTGACAGGGGTCCACTCTGGGGCCAACGTCCTGACTTTC